The clone carrying this T cell receptor (beta chain) has a handful of counts. Using its own MiXCR run on the 5' RACE reads, TCRdb lists one record per CDR3 protein. This sample has about 100,000 distinct CDR3 sequences, with roughly 15% found just once. This specimen belongs to a study of T cells of healthy individuals. V lost 6 bases and J lost 4; bases outside the gene matches: 8. From germline, CDR1 is ENHRY and CDR2 SYGVKD. The CDR3 extends over 14 amino acids. This sequence originates from a human donor in good health. The genes are TRBV10-3 and TRBJ2-7, with 8 bases lining up with TRBD1. As DNA, the CDR3 is TGTGCCATCAGGGGCGGACAGGGAACATACGAGCAGTACTTC. This translates into CAIRGGQGTYEQYF.